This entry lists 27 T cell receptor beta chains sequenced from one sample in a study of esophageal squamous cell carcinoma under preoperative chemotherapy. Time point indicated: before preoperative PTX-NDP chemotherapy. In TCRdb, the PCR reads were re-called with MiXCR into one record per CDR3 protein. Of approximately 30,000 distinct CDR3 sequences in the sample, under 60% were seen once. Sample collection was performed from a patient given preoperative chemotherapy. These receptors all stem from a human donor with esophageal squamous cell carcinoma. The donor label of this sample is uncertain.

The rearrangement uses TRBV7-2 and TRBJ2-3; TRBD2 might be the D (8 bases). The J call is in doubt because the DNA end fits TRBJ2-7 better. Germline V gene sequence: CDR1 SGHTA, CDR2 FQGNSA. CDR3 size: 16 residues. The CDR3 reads CASRPPGGRGTDTQYF. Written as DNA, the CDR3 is TGTGCCAGCCGCCCCCCGGGGGGGAGAGGGACAGACACGCAGTACTTC.

Here the CDR3 reads CATGEGAKNTQYF. CDR3 nucleotides: TGTGCCACGGGGGAGGGAGCCAAAAACACGCAGTACTTC. The J gene is TRBJ2-4, the V gene TRBV12-3 or TRBV12-4, with 7 bases aligning to TRBD2. This CDR3 is 13 amino acids long. Trimming at V came to 10 bases and at J to 13 bases, leaving 16 bases not matched to a gene.

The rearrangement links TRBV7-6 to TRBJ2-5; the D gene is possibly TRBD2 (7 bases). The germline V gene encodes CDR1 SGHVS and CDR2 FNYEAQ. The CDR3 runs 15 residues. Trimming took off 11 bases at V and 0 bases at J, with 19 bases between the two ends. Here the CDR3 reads CAARLGGPDQETQYF. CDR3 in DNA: TGTGCCGCGAGGCTCGGGGGGCCCGACCAAGAGACCCAGTACTTC.

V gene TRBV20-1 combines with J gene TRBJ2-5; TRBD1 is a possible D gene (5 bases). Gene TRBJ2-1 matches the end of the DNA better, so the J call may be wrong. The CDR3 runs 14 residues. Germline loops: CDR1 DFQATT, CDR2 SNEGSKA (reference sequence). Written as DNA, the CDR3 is TGCAGTGCTCCTGGCAGGGTAGTAGGCAATGAGCAGTTCTTC. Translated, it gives CSAPGRVVGNEQFF.

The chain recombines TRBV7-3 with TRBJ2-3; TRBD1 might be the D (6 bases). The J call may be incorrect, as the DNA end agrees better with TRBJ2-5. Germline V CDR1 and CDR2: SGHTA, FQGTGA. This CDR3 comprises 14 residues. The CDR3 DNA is TGTGCGGGGCGTGGGGGCCTTGCCCATGGGACCCAGTACTTC. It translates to CAGRGGLAHGTQYF.

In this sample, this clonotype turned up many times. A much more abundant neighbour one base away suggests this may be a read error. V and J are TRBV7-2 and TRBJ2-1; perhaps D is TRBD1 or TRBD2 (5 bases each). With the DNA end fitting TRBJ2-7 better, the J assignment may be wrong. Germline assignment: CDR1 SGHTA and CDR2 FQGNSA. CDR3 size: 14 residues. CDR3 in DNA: TGTGCCAGCAGCTTGGGGTGGGGGAACAATGAGCAGTACTTC. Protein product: CASSLGWGNNEQYF.

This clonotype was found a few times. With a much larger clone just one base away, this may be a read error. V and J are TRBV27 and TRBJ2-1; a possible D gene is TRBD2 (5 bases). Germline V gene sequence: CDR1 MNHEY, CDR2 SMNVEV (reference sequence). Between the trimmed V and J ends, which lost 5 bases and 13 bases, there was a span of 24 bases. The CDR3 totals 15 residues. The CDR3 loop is CASSPISADGETQFF. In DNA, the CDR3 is TGTGCCAGCAGTCCAATAAGCGCCGACGGGGAGACCCAGTTCTTC.

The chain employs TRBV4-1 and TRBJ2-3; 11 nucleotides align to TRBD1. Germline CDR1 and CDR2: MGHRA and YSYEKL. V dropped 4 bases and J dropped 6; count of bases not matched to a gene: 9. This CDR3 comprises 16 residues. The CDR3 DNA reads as TGCGCCAGCAGCCCGCACGGACAGGGGGCGCTGGATACGCAGTATTTT. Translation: CASSPHGQGALDTQYF.

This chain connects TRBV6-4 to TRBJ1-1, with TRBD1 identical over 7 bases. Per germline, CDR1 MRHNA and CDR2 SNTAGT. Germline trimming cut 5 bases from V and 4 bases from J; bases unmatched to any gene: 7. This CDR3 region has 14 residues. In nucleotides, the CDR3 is TGTGCCAGCAGTCCCGGGACAGTAGGCACTGAAGCTTTCTTT. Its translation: CASSPGTVGTEAFF.

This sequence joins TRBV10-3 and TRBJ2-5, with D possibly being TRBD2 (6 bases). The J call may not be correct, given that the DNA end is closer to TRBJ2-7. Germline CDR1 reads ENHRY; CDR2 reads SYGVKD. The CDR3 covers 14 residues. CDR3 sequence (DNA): TGTGCCATCAGTGACAGGGACTTGGTCTACGAGCAGTACTTC. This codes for CAISDRDLVYEQYF.

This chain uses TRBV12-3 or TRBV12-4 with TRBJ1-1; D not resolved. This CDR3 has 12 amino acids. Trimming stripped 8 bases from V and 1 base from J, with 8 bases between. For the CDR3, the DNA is TGTGCCAGCGGTAACAGGAACACTGAAGCTTTCTTT. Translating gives CASGNRNTEAFF.

As DNA, the CDR3 is TGTGCCAGCAGCTTGTATCCGGCCCTCGCCGGGCGAGACAAAGAGACCCAGTACTTC. It translates to CASSLYPALAGRDKETQYF. The V gene is TRBV7-6, the J gene TRBJ2-4; D gene unclear. Matching the DNA end better, TRBJ2-5 makes the J call doubtful. Germline CDR1 SGHVS, CDR2 FNYEAQ. This CDR3 comprises 19 residues.

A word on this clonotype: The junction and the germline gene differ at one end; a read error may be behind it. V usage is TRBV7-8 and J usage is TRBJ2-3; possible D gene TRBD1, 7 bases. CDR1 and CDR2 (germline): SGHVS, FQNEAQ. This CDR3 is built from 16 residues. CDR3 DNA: TGTGCCAGCAGGGGCGGAGGGGGCCTTAGCCCAGATACCCAGTATTTC. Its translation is CASRGGGGLSPDTQYF.

CDR3 sequence reads: CASSDTGDKAQYF. The CDR3 bases are TGTGCCAGCAGCGACACTGGGGACAAGGCCCAGTACTTC. The chain joins TRBV7-6 to TRBJ2-5; D is perhaps TRBD1 (6 bases). The CDR3 length is 13 residues. Germline V gene lookup returns CDR1 SGHVS and CDR2 FNYEAQ. Trimming took 5 bases from V and 9 from J, leaving 16 bases between them.

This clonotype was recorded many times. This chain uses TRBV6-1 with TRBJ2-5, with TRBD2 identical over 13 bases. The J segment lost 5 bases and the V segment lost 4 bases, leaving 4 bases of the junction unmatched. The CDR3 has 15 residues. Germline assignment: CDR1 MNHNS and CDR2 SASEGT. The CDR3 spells CASSGGLAGRETQYF. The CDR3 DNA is TGTGCCAGCAGTGGGGGACTAGCGGGAAGGGAGACCCAGTACTTC.

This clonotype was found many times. In DNA form, the CDR3 reads TGCGCCAGCAGCCAAGCTTCAGCGGGAGCTAATTACAATGAGCAGTTCTTC. This gives the protein CASSQASAGANYNEQFF. The chain links TRBV4-1 to TRBJ2-1; 8 bases map to TRBD2. V shed 1 base and J 4 bases; nucleotides not matched to a gene: 9. CDR3 length: 17 residues. CDR1 is MGHRA, CDR2 YSYEKL, per germline.

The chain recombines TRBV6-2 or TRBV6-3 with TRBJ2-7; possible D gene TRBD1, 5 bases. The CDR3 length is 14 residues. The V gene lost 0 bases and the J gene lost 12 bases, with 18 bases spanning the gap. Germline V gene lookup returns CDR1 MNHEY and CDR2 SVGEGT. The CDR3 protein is CASSYSPSTVLTYF. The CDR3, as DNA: TGTGCCAGCAGTTACTCCCCCTCGACAGTGCTAACGTACTTC.

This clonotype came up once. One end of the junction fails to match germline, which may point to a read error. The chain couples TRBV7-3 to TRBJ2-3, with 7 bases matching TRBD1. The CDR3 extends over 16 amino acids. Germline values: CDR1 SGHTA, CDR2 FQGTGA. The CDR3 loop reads CASSATGASNQDTQYF. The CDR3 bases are TGTGCCAGCAGCGCCACAGGGGCCTCAAATCAGGATACGCAGTACTTT.

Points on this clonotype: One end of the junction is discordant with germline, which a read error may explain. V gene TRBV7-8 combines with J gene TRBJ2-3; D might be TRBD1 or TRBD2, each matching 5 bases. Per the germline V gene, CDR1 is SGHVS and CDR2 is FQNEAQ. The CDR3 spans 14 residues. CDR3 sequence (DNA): TGTGCCGGCTCACGGGATTGGGGCCCAGATACGCAGTACTTT. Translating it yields CAGSRDWGPDTQYF.

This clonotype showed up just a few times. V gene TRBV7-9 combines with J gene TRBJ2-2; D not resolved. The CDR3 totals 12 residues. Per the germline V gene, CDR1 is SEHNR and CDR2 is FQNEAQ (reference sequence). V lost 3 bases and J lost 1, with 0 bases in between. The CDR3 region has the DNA TGTGCCAGCAGCTTGAACACCGGGGAGCTGTTTTTT. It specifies CASSLNTGELFF.

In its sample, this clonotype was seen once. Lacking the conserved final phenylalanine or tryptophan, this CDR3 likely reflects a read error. The CDR3 DNA sequence: TGTGCCAGCAGCCTTTTAATCCAAGAGACCCAGTACTCT. Encoded protein: CASSLLIQETQYS. This chain connects TRBV7-6 to TRBJ2-5, with D unclear. Germline V gene data show CDR1 as SGHVS and CDR2 as FNYEAQ. The CDR3 totals 13 residues. V was clipped by 5 bases and J by 1 base, with 8 bases between them.

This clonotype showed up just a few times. Here the CDR3 reads CASSLSVPAGDTQYF. CDR3 bases: TGTGCCAGCAGCTTATCGGTCCCCGCGGGAGATACGCAGTATTTT. J is TRBJ2-3 and V is TRBV7-6; maybe TRBD2 (5 bases). CDR3 size: 15 residues. Between the trimmed V and J ends, which lost 2 bases and 5 bases, there was a span of 14 bases. Germline CDR1 SGHVS, CDR2 FNYEAQ.

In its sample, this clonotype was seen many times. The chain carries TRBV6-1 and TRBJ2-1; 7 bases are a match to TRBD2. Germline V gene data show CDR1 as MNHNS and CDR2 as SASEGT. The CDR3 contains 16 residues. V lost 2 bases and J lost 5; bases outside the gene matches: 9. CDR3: CASSEWAAGTNNEQFF. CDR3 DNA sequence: TGTGCCAGCAGTGAATGGGCAGCGGGGACCAACAATGAGCAGTTCTTC.

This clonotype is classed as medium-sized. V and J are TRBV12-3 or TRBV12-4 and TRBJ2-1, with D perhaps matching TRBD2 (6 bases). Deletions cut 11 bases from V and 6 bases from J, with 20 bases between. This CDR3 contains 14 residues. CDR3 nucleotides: TGTGCCTGCTCGGTAGCGGAGCTCCTCAATGAGCAGTTCTTC. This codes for CACSVAELLNEQFF.

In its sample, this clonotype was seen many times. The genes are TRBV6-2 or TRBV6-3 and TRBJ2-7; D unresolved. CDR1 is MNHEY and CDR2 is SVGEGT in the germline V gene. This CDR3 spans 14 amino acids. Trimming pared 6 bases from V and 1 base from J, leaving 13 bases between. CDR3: CASSYGRPSYEQYF. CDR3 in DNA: TGTGCCAGCAGCTATGGACGGCCGTCCTACGAGCAGTACTTC.

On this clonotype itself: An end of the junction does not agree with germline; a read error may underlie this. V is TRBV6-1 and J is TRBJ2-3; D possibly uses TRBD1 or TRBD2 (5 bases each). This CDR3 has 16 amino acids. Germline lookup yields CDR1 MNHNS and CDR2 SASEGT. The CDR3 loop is CASSGFGGSDTDTQYF. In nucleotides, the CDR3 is TGTGCCAGCAGTGGGTTTGGGGGAAGCGACACAGATACCCAGTATTTT.

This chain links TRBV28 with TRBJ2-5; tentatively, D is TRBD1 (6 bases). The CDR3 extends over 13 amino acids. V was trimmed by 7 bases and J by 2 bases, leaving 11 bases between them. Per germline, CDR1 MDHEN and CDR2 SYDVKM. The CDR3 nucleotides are TGTGCCAGCATGCTGACAGGACAAGAGACCCAGTACTTC. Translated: CASMLTGQETQYF.